The T cell receptor (beta chain) under discussion was sequenced for a study of blood T cell repertoires in COVID-19. Study information: The origin of the acute and convalescent COVID-19 samples was the United States, Italy and Spain. Sources were T cells, B-cell-depleted T cells, or PBMCs; the material itself was cDNA or gDNA.

Per the original data handling: Reference gene primer amplification gave nucleated cell count estimates. The repertoire was sequenced with immunoSEQ multiplex PCR; TCRdb's copy has only in-frame clones and lacks some. V and J calls and clone size come straight from that table; D and trimming were deduced from the DNA. The sample lists hundreds of thousands of clones; 70% to 90% were seen once. Per the germline V gene, CDR1 is SGHTA and CDR2 is FQGTGA. The junction had 4 bases not matched to a gene; V was cut back by 3 bases and J by 5 bases. The CDR3 covers 13 residues. This clone has just a few counts.

The receptor comes from an elderly man with acute or convalescent COVID-19. The sample consisted of peripheral blood. The genes are TRBV7-3 and TRBJ2-7; 7 bases align to TRBD1. The CDR3 loop reads CASSLTGTHEQYF. CDR3 in DNA: TGTGCCAGCAGCTTGACAGGGACCCACGAGCAGTACTTC.